The 2 T cell receptor beta chains below all came from one sample that was sequenced in a study of OX40 agonist ivuxolimab in advanced cancers. Using immunoSEQ multiplex PCR, the repertoire was profiled, and TCRdb retains in-frame clones only, with some absent. The sample carries 74,000 or so clones, 90% to 95% recorded once. Sequencing was performed on CD4+ or CD8+ T cells sorted from blood, taken in a trial of the OX40 agonist ivuxolimab. These receptors all come from an adult with an advanced solid tumor such as melanoma, head and neck, liver or kidney cancer.

This clone has just one count. This chain connects TRBV6-1 to TRBJ2-3, with unresolved D. Germline CDR1 MNHNS, CDR2 SASEGT. Trimming shortened V by 10 bases and J by 2 bases, and 13 bases separated the two germline ends. The CDR3 covers 13 residues. The chain's CDR3 is CATTTHTTDTQYF. CDR3 nucleotide sequence: TGTGCCACCACGACCCATACCACAGATACGCAGTATTTT.

This chain connects TRBV5-1 to TRBJ1-1; D is possibly TRBD1 (6 bases). The germline V gene has CDR1 SGHRS and CDR2 YFSETQ. This CDR3 is built from 15 residues. V dropped 1 base and J dropped 1 base, with 11 bases sitting between them. DNA for the CDR3: TGCGCCAGCAGCTTGCTCGTGACAGGGAACACTGAAGCTTTCTTT. Amino acid sequence: CASSLLVTGNTEAFF.